The clone carrying this T cell receptor beta chain was detected once. Its antigen remains unknown. The data were obtained in a study of radiotherapy plus CTLA-4 blockade in lung cancer. Study findings and constraints: TCR clones originating in tumors grew in number in blood after radiotherapy plus ipilimumab. Early blood T cell clone changes and increased post-radiation serum interferon-beta were reportedly the strongest response predictors.

Some clones are missing from TCRdb's copy, which holds only in-frame ones; the method was immunoSEQ multiplex PCR. The repertoire holds about 97,000 clones, with around 74% as singletons. V lost 3 bases to trimming and J lost 0 bases; unmatched junction nucleotides: 9. This CDR3 spans 17 amino acids. CDR1 and CDR2 (germline): SGHDT, YYEEEE. This TCR came from a human donor with non-small cell lung cancer who had a partial response to radiotherapy plus ipilimumab. Some clones in this sample may be carry-over from other donors' samples. The V call is TRBV5-6, the J call TRBJ1-2; the match to TRBD1 covers 9 bases. This sample comprised peripheral blood, obtained from a patient treated with radiotherapy plus ipilimumab. The CDR3 loop is CASSWWRTGEANYGYTF. Here the CDR3 DNA reads TGTGCCAGCAGCTGGTGGCGGACAGGGGAGGCTAACTATGGCTACACCTTC.